One and the same sample provided the 27 T cell receptor beta chains below, sequenced in a study of T cell responses to AZD1222 COVID-19 vaccine. Assay: immunoSEQ multiplex PCR; the TCRdb copy retains only in-frame clones and omits some. The table has some 120,000 clones, around 91% seen once. The specimen was peripheral blood, collected on day 0 of MenACWY control vaccination. These TCRs come from an adult in good health.

The V gene is TRBV29-1, the J gene TRBJ2-5, with 12 bases that match TRBD1. CDR1 and CDR2 (germline): SQVTM, ANQGSEA. The V gene end was trimmed by 2 bases and the J gene end by 2 bases; junction bases not matched to a gene: 15. The length of the CDR3 is 19 residues. The CDR3 spells CSVESSGQGAHYRQETQYF. Written as DNA, the CDR3 is TGCAGCGTTGAATCCTCGGGACAGGGGGCCCATTATCGACAAGAGACCCAGTACTTC.

The V gene is TRBV18, the J gene TRBJ2-2; TRBD2 matches at 8 bases. Germline V CDR1 and CDR2: KGHSH, LQKENI. The CDR3 contains 14 residues. The junction had 14 bases not matched to a gene; V was cut back by 3 bases and J by 17 bases. The CDR3 region is CASSPYPALREGFF. The CDR3 nucleotides read TGTGCCAGCTCACCGTACCCGGCGTTACGGGAGGGTTTTTTT.

The rearrangement links TRBV4-1 to TRBJ2-7, with D perhaps TRBD1 or TRBD2 (5 bases each). From germline, CDR1 is MGHRA and CDR2 YSYEKL. There are 13 residues in the CDR3. V lost 0 bases and J lost 7, with 10 bases in between. CDR3: CASSQDKGREQYV. CDR3 sequence (DNA): TGCGCCAGCAGCCAAGATAAGGGACGGGAGCAGTACGTC.

This clone was seen just once. The CDR3 sequence: CASSLATGAGTEAFF. The CDR3 nucleotides are TGTGCCAGCAGTTTGGCGACAGGGGCGGGCACTGAAGCTTTCTTT. The rearrangement joins TRBV6-5 to TRBJ1-1, with 8 bases identical to TRBD1. This CDR3 region has 15 residues. The V gene end was trimmed by 4 bases and the J gene end by 4 bases; junction bases not matched to a gene: 8. Germline V lookup: CDR1 MNHEY, CDR2 SVGAGI.

The gene calls are TRBV7-9 and TRBJ2-3; D is possibly TRBD1 (6 bases). Trimming took off 4 bases at V and 0 bases at J, with 14 bases between the two ends. The CDR3 runs to 16 residues. Germline loops: CDR1 SEHNR, CDR2 FQNEAQ (reference sequence). CDR3 in DNA: TGTGCCAGCAGCTCAATCCGCACAGGGAGCACAGATACGCAGTATTTT. Translating gives CASSSIRTGSTDTQYF.

This clone was observed once. The chain uses TRBV7-9 and TRBJ1-6, with D perhaps matching TRBD1 (6 bases). V shed 5 bases and J shed 5 bases, with 16 bases lying between them. The CDR3 has 16 residues. Germline V gene data show CDR1 as SEHNR and CDR2 as FQNEAQ (reference sequence). CDR3 in amino acids: CASSGEGTLNNSPLHF. The CDR3 region has the DNA TGTGCCAGCAGCGGTGAAGGGACACTTAATAATTCACCCCTCCACTTT.

The CDR3 nucleotides read TGTGCCAGCAGCCCATCCTTTGCGGGAGGCTACACCTTC. Its translation: CASSPSFAGGYTF. This chain connects TRBV28 to TRBJ1-2; D call uncertain. Germline CDR1 is MDHEN and CDR2 is SYDVKM. The V gene lost 6 bases and the J gene lost 8 bases, with 16 bases spanning the gap. This CDR3 contains 13 residues.

The chain links TRBV15 to TRBJ2-1; 10 bases line up with TRBD2. Trimming at V came to 0 bases and at J to 4 bases, leaving 0 bases not matched to a gene. Germline loops: CDR1 LNHNV, CDR2 YYDKDF (reference sequence). The CDR3 length is 15 residues. In DNA, the CDR3 is TGTGCCACCAGCAGAGAACTAGCGGGGTACAATGAGCAGTTCTTC. This gives the protein CATSRELAGYNEQFF.

This clone showed up just once. The chain employs TRBV10-3 and TRBJ1-1; D is unresolved. Between the trimmed V and J ends, which lost 0 bases and 1 base, there was a span of 9 bases. The CDR3 contains 15 residues. Germline V gene lookup returns CDR1 ENHRY and CDR2 SYGVKD. CDR3 coding DNA: TGTGCCATCAGTGAGTCGCGAACGGAGAACACTGAAGCTTTCTTT. It encodes CAISESRTENTEAFF.

V and J are TRBV10-3 and TRBJ2-3; D gene ambiguous. CDR1 and CDR2 (germline): ENHRY, SYGVKD. The CDR3 spans 14 residues. With 8 bases removed from V and 3 bases from J, the gap between germline ends came to 15 bases. This CDR3 is CAIPEQQPTDTQYF. CDR3 sequence (DNA): TGTGCCATCCCGGAACAACAGCCGACAGATACGCAGTATTTT.

This CDR3 is CASSFGAAPNTGELFF. The CDR3 DNA reads TGTGCCAGCAGCTTCGGAGCGGCTCCGAACACCGGGGAGCTGTTTTTT. The chain couples TRBV11-2 to TRBJ2-2, with a possible D match to TRBD2 (5 bases). The CDR3 is 16 amino acids. The ends were cut back, 3 bases at V and 0 bases at J, with 11 bases in the middle. Germline CDR1 SGHAT, CDR2 FQNNGV.

This clone was seen once. The rearrangement uses TRBV21-1 and TRBJ2-1. TRBV21-1 has pseudogene status. This CDR3 is built from 17 residues. For the CDR3, the DNA is TGTGCCAGCAGCAAAAGGGCAGCGTTGAGCTCCTACAATGAGCAGTTCTTC. Residues: CASSKRAALSSYNEQFF.

This clone was seen a single time. This chain links TRBV27 with TRBJ2-3, with D possibly TRBD1 on 6 matching bases. The ends were cut back, 2 bases at V and 4 bases at J, with 16 bases in the middle. The CDR3 contains 16 residues. Germline loops: CDR1 MNHEY, CDR2 SMNVEV (reference sequence). CDR3 region: CASSLRGRGDPDTQYF. CDR3 DNA: TGTGCCAGCAGTTTACGGGGCAGGGGTGACCCAGATACGCAGTATTTT.

The genes are TRBV19 and TRBJ1-4; D not certain. From germline, CDR1 is LNHDA and CDR2 SQIVND (reference sequence). This CDR3 is 17 amino acids long. The V gene lost 0 bases and the J gene lost 4 bases, with 15 bases spanning the gap. CDR3 amino acids: CASSIDPGSDFNEKLFF. In DNA, the CDR3 is TGTGCCAGTAGTATAGATCCCGGAAGCGACTTTAATGAAAAACTGTTTTTT.

The rearrangement uses TRBV6-5 and TRBJ1-2; the D gene is possibly TRBD1 (6 bases). The V and J ends lost 8 bases and 3 bases respectively, with 16 bases between them. This CDR3 region has 14 residues. Germline V gives CDR1 MNHEY, CDR2 SVGAGI. DNA of the CDR3: TGTGCCAGCCTTAACCACAGGGATTACTATGGCTACACCTTC. Translated, it gives CASLNHRDYYGYTF.

The chain employs TRBV28 and TRBJ1-1; D may be TRBD1 (6 bases). Germline-derived CDR1 and CDR2 are MDHEN and SYDVKM. V was shortened by 3 bases and J by 0 bases, with 14 bases between the two germline ends. This CDR3 is 16 amino acids long. CDR3 in DNA: TGTGCCAGCAGTTTGCCCGCAGGGGAGATGAACACTGAAGCTTTCTTT. Translated: CASSLPAGEMNTEAFF. The full variable domain, rest sourced from reference TRBV28 and TRBJ1-1, is DVKVTQSSRYLVKRTGEKVFLECVQDMDHENMFWYRQDPGLGLRLIYFSYDVKMKEKGDIPEGYSVSREKKERFSLILESASTNQTSMYLCASSLPAGEMNTEAFFGQGTRLTVV.

The V gene is TRBV21-1, the J gene TRBJ2-7; the table names TRBD1, a call not compared with the DNA. TRBV21-1 is described as a pseudogene. The CDR3 is 14 residues long. The CDR3: CASSKKRGLCEQYV. The CDR3 coding sequence is TGTGCCAGCAGCAAAAAAAGGGGGCTGTGCGAGCAGTACGTC.

The gene calls are TRBV29-1 and TRBJ2-7; 7 positions agree with TRBD2. CDR3 length: 17 amino acids. V trimming: 0 bases; J trimming: 2 bases; junction bases outside the gene matches: 13. The germline V gene encodes CDR1 SQVTM and CDR2 ANQGSEA. The CDR3: CSVEDPSGEGTTYEQYF. DNA of the CDR3: TGCAGCGTTGAAGATCCGTCGGGGGAGGGCACGACCTACGAGCAGTACTTC.

The rearrangement links TRBV2 to TRBJ1-5; D is uncertain. Germline V lookup: CDR1 SNHLY, CDR2 FYNNEI. The germline V and J ends were trimmed by 4 bases and 5 bases, with 12 bases remaining between them. This CDR3 is 14 amino acids long. This chain's CDR3 is CASSGERSHQPQHF. The CDR3 nucleotides are TGTGCCAGCAGTGGAGAGAGGAGTCATCAGCCCCAGCATTTT.

Details on this clone: Germline and junction disagree at one end, which may indicate a read error. The chain employs TRBV28 and TRBJ2-7, with 9 bases matching TRBD1. The germline V gene has CDR1 MDHEN and CDR2 SYDVKM. The CDR3 covers 12 residues. CDR3 amino acids: CASSNPGTGSAF. The CDR3 nucleotides are TGTGCCAGCAGTAATCCCGGGACAGGGTCCGCCTTC.

V and J are TRBV6-1 and TRBJ2-5, with D hard to call. This CDR3 is built from 15 residues. Germline CDR1 MNHNS, CDR2 SASEGT. Trimming left V 2 bases short and J 1 base short, with 11 bases between. The CDR3 here is CASSEFAGAQETQYF. The DNA for the CDR3 is TGTGCCAGCAGTGAATTCGCAGGTGCCCAAGAGACCCAGTACTTC.

V usage is TRBV4-2 and J usage is TRBJ2-4; 9 positions match TRBD2. Germline V gives CDR1 LGHNA, CDR2 YNFKEQ. Trimming took 1 base from V and 9 from J; bases not matched to a gene: 10. The CDR3 runs 16 residues. The CDR3 sequence: CASSQVGGGDWVIQYF. CDR3 DNA sequence: TGTGCCAGCAGCCAAGTTGGCGGGGGGGACTGGGTCATTCAGTACTTC.

The J gene is TRBJ2-1, the V gene TRBV9; D call uncertain. Between the trimmed V and J ends, which lost 1 base and 2 bases, there was a span of 10 bases. The CDR3 sequence is 15 residues long. The germline gives CDR1 SGDLS, CDR2 YYNGEE. DNA of the CDR3: TGTGCCAGCAGCGTAATCGGTCTAGCCTACAATGAGCAGTTCTTC. Encoded protein: CASSVIGLAYNEQFF. Combining the CDR3 with reference TRBV9 and TRBJ2-1 gives the whole variable domain DSGVTQTPKHLITATGQRVTLRCSPRSGDLSVYWYQQSLDQGLQFLIQYYNGEERAKGNILERFSAQQFPDLHSELNLSSLELGDSALYFCASSVIGLAYNEQFFGPGTRLTVL.

J is TRBJ2-3 and V is TRBV6-5; D is possibly TRBD1 (6 bases). Trimming removed 6 bases at V and 3 bases at J, with 13 bases between. Per the germline V gene, CDR1 is MNHEY and CDR2 is SVGAGI. The CDR3 is made up of 14 amino acids. The CDR3 loop is CASRQGAGTDTQYF. The CDR3 DNA reads TGTGCCAGCAGACAGGGCGCCGGTACAGATACGCAGTATTTT.

CDR3: CASSYTNRAKKQYF. The CDR3 DNA reads TGTGCCAGCAGTTACACAAACAGGGCCAAGAAGCAGTACTTC. The chain couples TRBV6-5 to TRBJ2-7; tentatively, D is TRBD1 (6 bases). This CDR3 has 14 amino acids. With 2 bases removed from V and 8 bases from J, the gap between germline ends came to 16 bases. The germline V gene encodes CDR1 MNHEY and CDR2 SVGAGI.

CDR3 sequence (DNA): TGCGCCAGCAGCTTCACCACAGGGGGCGGCTACACCTTC. It yields the protein CASSFTTGGGYTF. The rearrangement uses TRBV4-3 and TRBJ1-2; 9 nucleotides agree with TRBD1. Germline CDR1 and CDR2: LGHNA and YSLEER. The CDR3 contains 13 residues. With 5 bases clipped from V and 8 bases from J, the junction kept 6 bases outside the gene matches.

The genes are TRBV4-1 and TRBJ2-7, with 11 bases that match TRBD2. CDR1 and CDR2 (germline): MGHRA, YSYEKL. The CDR3 is 13 residues long. Germline trimming cut 5 bases from V and 6 bases from J; bases unmatched to any gene: 3. The CDR3 protein is CASSISGRAEQYF. The CDR3 DNA reads as TGCGCCAGCAGCATTAGCGGGAGGGCCGAGCAGTACTTC.